The 32 T cell receptor beta chains in this list originate from one sample, sequenced in a study of radiation and T cells in renal cell carcinoma. The time point was: baseline pretreatment blood. Treatment indicated: 15 Gy SBRT to primary tumor, nephrectomy 4 weeks later. This table comes from immunoSEQ multiplex PCR, and its TCRdb copy is limited to in-frame clones, with some not included. The sample lists 90,000 to 95,000 clones; roughly four fifths were seen once. The sequencing used blood, collected from a patient whose treatment included radiotherapy and nephrectomy. These receptors originate from a man in his sixties with renal cell carcinoma.

The chain links TRBV5-1 to TRBJ2-3; TRBD2 agrees at 7 bases. With 5 bases clipped from V and 2 bases from J, the junction kept 14 bases outside the gene matches. The CDR3 contains 17 residues. The germline CDR1 and CDR2 sequences are SGHRS and YFSETQ. In DNA form, the CDR3 reads TGCGCCAGCAGGACCGGTGGGAGCGGGAAGGCCACAGATACGCAGTATTTT. It codes for CASRTGGSGKATDTQYF.

The chain is built from TRBV19 and TRBJ1-5; weak D call: TRBD1 (6 bases). The CDR3 extends over 17 amino acids. V shed 9 bases and J shed 3 bases, with 24 bases lying between them. The germline V gene encodes CDR1 LNHDA and CDR2 SQIVND (reference sequence). CDR3 in amino acids: CASQSGYGQLDNQPQHF. For the CDR3, the DNA is TGTGCCAGCCAGTCGGGCTACGGACAGCTTGACAATCAGCCCCAGCATTTT.

The V gene is TRBV7-9, the J gene TRBJ2-3; maybe TRBD1 (5 bases). The CDR3 runs 15 residues. Between the trimmed V and J ends, which lost 3 bases and 1 base, there was a span of 11 bases. Germline V gene sequence: CDR1 SEHNR, CDR2 FQNEAQ (reference sequence). The CDR3, as DNA: TGTGCCAGCAGCTTTCCCAGGGCAGGCACAGATACGCAGTATTTT. Translation: CASSFPRAGTDTQYF.

The chain is built from TRBV6-6 and TRBJ1-3; tentative D call: TRBD1 (5 bases). There are 11 residues in the CDR3. V lost 6 bases and J lost 7, with 7 bases in between. The germline CDR1 and CDR2 sequences are MNHNY and SVGAGI (reference sequence). CDR3 in amino acids: CASSRENTIYF. The CDR3 bases are TGTGCCAGCAGCAGGGAGAACACCATATATTTT.

This clone appeared a few times. The V and J genes are TRBV4-2 and TRBJ2-1, with TRBD1 identical over 7 bases. The CDR3 contains 14 residues. The V and J ends lost 4 bases and 6 bases, in that order; junction bases with no gene match: 6. CDR1 and CDR2 from the germline V gene are LGHNA and YNFKEQ. The CDR3 reads CASSRPGQTNEQFF. CDR3 nucleotide sequence: TGTGCCAGCAGCCGACCGGGACAGACCAATGAGCAGTTCTTC.

In its sample, this clone was seen once. This chain joins TRBV5-1 and TRBJ1-3; D not resolved. Per the germline V gene, CDR1 is SGHRS and CDR2 is YFSETQ. Trimming stripped 4 bases from V and 3 bases from J, with 11 bases between. The CDR3 covers 14 residues. The CDR3 DNA follows: TGCGCCAGCAGCCTGGGAGGAGGTGGAAACACCATATATTTT. This sequence encodes CASSLGGGGNTIYF.

The chain couples TRBV6-6 to TRBJ2-7, with a weak D call TRBD2 (5 bases). The germline V and J ends were trimmed by 2 bases and 2 bases, with 10 bases remaining between them. Germline V gene data show CDR1 as MNHNY and CDR2 as SVGAGI (reference sequence). The CDR3 covers 14 residues. The CDR3 spells CASSYRDSAYEQYF. The CDR3 nucleotides read TGTGCCAGCAGTTACCGCGATAGCGCCTACGAGCAGTACTTC.

J is TRBJ2-7 and V is TRBV2, with a possible D match to TRBD2 (6 bases). V shed 7 bases and J shed 2 bases, with 12 bases lying between them. In germline, CDR1 is SNHLY, CDR2 FYNNEI. The CDR3 sequence is 13 residues long. The CDR3 reads CASIGGVTYEQYF. DNA for the CDR3: TGTGCCAGCATAGGCGGGGTAACCTACGAGCAGTACTTC.

The chain recombines TRBV5-4 with TRBJ2-6; a weak D match, TRBD1 (5 bases). CDR1 and CDR2 from the germline V gene are SGHNT and YYREEE (reference sequence). The CDR3 sequence is 15 residues long. Trimming took 4 bases from V and 3 from J, leaving 11 bases between them. CDR3 coding DNA: TGTGCCAGCAGCGCAGGGTCGAGTGGGGCCAACGTCCTGACTTTC. Amino acid sequence: CASSAGSSGANVLTF.

The rearrangement joins TRBV9 to TRBJ1-3; D is undetermined. This CDR3 spans 14 amino acids. From germline, CDR1 is SGDLS and CDR2 YYNGEE. V lost 3 bases, J lost 1 base, and 8 bases lay in between. The CDR3, as DNA: TGTGCCAGCAGCGAGGGAGGGTCTGGAAACACCATATATTTT. This gives the protein CASSEGGSGNTIYF.

The rearrangement uses TRBV27 and TRBJ2-1; TRBD2 aligns across 7 bases. This CDR3 region has 14 residues. Unmatched junction bases numbered 3, after V lost 4 bases and J lost 3 bases. In germline, CDR1 is MNHEY, CDR2 SMNVEV (reference sequence). CDR3 sequence (DNA): TGTGCCAGCAGTTCCGGGACTATCTACAATGAGCAGTTCTTC. Amino acid sequence: CASSSGTIYNEQFF.

V gene TRBV6-5 combines with J gene TRBJ1-1, with D uncertain. The CDR3 covers 13 residues. V was clipped by 7 bases and J by 4 bases, with 13 bases between them. CDR1 is MNHEY and CDR2 is SVGAGI in the germline V gene. This CDR3 is CASNVPGGTEAFF. The DNA for the CDR3 is TGTGCCAGCAATGTTCCGGGTGGCACTGAAGCTTTCTTT.

This clone was seen more than once but under ten times. The chain joins TRBV12-5 to TRBJ1-4; weak D call: TRBD1 (5 bases). The germline gives CDR1 LGHNT, CDR2 FRNRAP. V lost 3 bases and J lost 7, with 18 bases in between. The CDR3 covers 16 residues. The CDR3: CASGLRFRGCSEKLFF. The CDR3 nucleotides are TGTGCTAGTGGTTTAAGGTTTAGGGGATGCAGTGAAAAACTGTTTTTT.

The rearrangement joins TRBV30 to TRBJ2-7, with a possible D match to TRBD2 (5 bases). V lost 0 bases to trimming and J lost 0 bases, with 12 bases between them. The CDR3 spans 15 residues. The V gene's germline CDR1 is GTSNPN and CDR2 SVGIG (reference sequence). CDR3: CAWSVGRAYSYEQYF. The CDR3 DNA reads TGTGCCTGGAGTGTAGGGCGGGCTTACTCCTACGAGCAGTACTTC. Complete variable domain (other parts from reference TRBV30 and TRBJ2-7): SQTIHQWPATLVQPVGSPLSLECTVEGTSNPNLYWYRQAAGRGLQLLFYSVGIGQISSEVPQNLSASRPQDRQFILSSKKLLLSDSGFYLCAWSVGRAYSYEQYFGPGTRLTVT.

V is TRBV15 and J is TRBJ1-1; 12 positions match TRBD1. J lost 3 bases, V lost 6 bases, and 8 bases had no gene match. CDR1 and CDR2 (germline): LNHNV, YYDKDF (reference sequence). The CDR3 totals 16 residues. The CDR3 DNA reads TGTGCCACCAGAACCGGGACAGGGGGCCTTGACACTGAAGCTTTCTTT. Amino acid sequence: CATRTGTGGLDTEAFF. The full variable domain, completed using reference TRBV15 and TRBJ1-1, is DAMVIQNPRYQVTQFGKPVTLSCSQTLNHNVMYWYQQKSSQAPKLLFHYYDKDFNNEADTPDNFQSRRPNTSFCFLDIRSPGLGDTAMYLCATRTGTGGLDTEAFFGQGTRLTVV.

J is TRBJ2-3 and V is TRBV10-3; D might be TRBD2 (6 bases). The V and J ends lost 0 bases and 8 bases respectively, with 18 bases between them. Germline V gene sequence: CDR1 ENHRY, CDR2 SYGVKD. The CDR3 has 16 residues. The CDR3 nucleotides read TGTGCCATCAGTGAGTCCGACGCCCGGGGGATAGGTACGCAGTATTTT. Translated, it gives CAISESDARGIGTQYF.

This rearrangement joins TRBV10-3 to TRBJ2-7, with 7 positions matching TRBD2. V shed 2 bases, J shed 2 bases, and the junction held 6 bases outside the gene matches. The germline gives CDR1 ENHRY, CDR2 SYGVKD. The CDR3 runs 15 residues. CDR3 bases: TGTGCCATCAGTGAGGGGAGGGGCGGTACCTACGAGCAGTACTTC. Its translation: CAISEGRGGTYEQYF.

V gene TRBV6-5 combines with J gene TRBJ2-7, with TRBD1 identical over 8 bases. Unmatched junction bases numbered 7, after V lost 5 bases and J lost 4 bases. CDR3 length: 14 residues. Germline V gene data show CDR1 as MNHEY and CDR2 as SVGAGI. The CDR3 is CASSTSGQEYEQYF. The CDR3 DNA sequence: TGTGCCAGCAGTACCTCGGGACAGGAATACGAGCAGTACTTC.

This clone has just a few counts. The chain carries TRBV18 and TRBJ2-1; 11 bases align to TRBD2. This CDR3 is 16 amino acids long. CDR1 KGHSH and CDR2 LQKENI come from the germline V gene. The V and J ends lost 1 base and 8 bases, in that order; junction bases with no gene match: 7. CDR3 DNA: TGTGCCAGCTCACCACTAGCGGGAGGGCCTCTCGATGAGCAGTTCTTC. Translated, it gives CASSPLAGGPLDEQFF.

The rearrangement links TRBV6-6 to TRBJ2-2; 8 nucleotides line up with TRBD2. Germline V gives CDR1 MNHNY, CDR2 SVGAGI (reference sequence). V gave up 2 bases and J gave up 7 bases; unmatched junction bases: 9. This CDR3 has 16 residues. CDR3 in amino acids: CASSYPGLVEGGELFF. DNA of the CDR3: TGTGCCAGCAGTTACCCGGGACTAGTGGAAGGCGGGGAGCTGTTTTTT.

V usage is TRBV7-2 and J usage is TRBJ1-5, with TRBD1 identical over 7 bases. The CDR3 totals 15 residues. V shed 5 bases and J 2 bases; nucleotides not matched to a gene: 6. Germline V CDR1 and CDR2: SGHTA, FQGNSA. CDR3 loop: CASSPDRAGNQPQHF. Here the CDR3 DNA reads TGTGCCAGCAGCCCCGACAGGGCGGGCAATCAGCCCCAGCATTTT. Complete variable domain (other parts from reference TRBV7-2 and TRBJ1-5): GAGVSQSPSNKVTEKGKDVELRCDPISGHTALYWYRQSLGQGLEFLIYFQGNSAPDKSGLPSDRFSAERTGGSVSTLTIQRTQQEDSAVYLCASSPDRAGNQPQHFGDGTRLSIL.

The CDR3, as DNA: TGTGCCAGCAGCGTAGAAGCGGGAGGGCCAGTTGGGGAGCTGTTTTTT. Translated: CASSVEAGGPVGELFF. The rearrangement uses TRBV9 and TRBJ2-2; 10 nucleotides match TRBD2. V trimming: 0 bases; J trimming: 8 bases; junction bases outside the gene matches: 7. The CDR3 spans 16 residues. Per the germline V gene, CDR1 is SGDLS and CDR2 is YYNGEE.

The CDR3: CASSYGDRGRETQYF. Written as DNA, the CDR3 is TGTGCCAGCAGTTACGGGGACAGGGGGCGAGAGACCCAGTACTTC. The chain is built from TRBV6-5 and TRBJ2-5, with 12 positions matching TRBD1. The CDR3 totals 15 residues. Germline values: CDR1 MNHEY, CDR2 SVGAGI. After removal of 2 bases from V and 4 bases from J, the junction contained 2 bases not matched to a gene.

The sample holds one count of this clone. The V and J genes are TRBV7-8 and TRBJ1-1; TRBD1 might be the D (6 bases). The CDR3 covers 15 residues. Germline CDR1 and CDR2: SGHVS and FQNEAQ. V was clipped by 0 bases and J by 5 bases, with 13 bases between them. In DNA, the CDR3 is TGTGCCAGCAGCTTAGCGCGGGGGGGCCGGACTGAAGCTTTCTTT. Encoded protein: CASSLARGGRTEAFF.

The gene calls are TRBV19 and TRBJ2-1; the D gene is possibly TRBD1 (5 bases). Germline V gene lookup returns CDR1 LNHDA and CDR2 SQIVND (reference sequence). V shed 4 bases and J shed 0 bases, with 10 bases lying between them. The CDR3 totals 15 residues. CDR3 sequence reads: CASSTGSSSYNEQFF. DNA for the CDR3: TGTGCCAGTAGTACAGGGTCTAGCTCCTACAATGAGCAGTTCTTC.

This rearrangement joins TRBV5-1 to TRBJ2-1; D gene ambiguous. V gave up 1 base and J gave up 5 bases, with 10 bases separating them. The CDR3 runs 14 residues. CDR1 SGHRS and CDR2 YFSETQ come from the germline V gene. In nucleotides, the CDR3 is TGCGCCAGCAGCTTGAATTACGCCCACAATGAGCAGTTCTTC. This gives the protein CASSLNYAHNEQFF.

The genes are TRBV7-2 and TRBJ2-7; D possibly corresponds to TRBD2 (6 bases). The germline V and J ends were trimmed by 6 bases and 4 bases, with 16 bases remaining between them. Germline values: CDR1 SGHTA, CDR2 FQGNSA. CDR3 size: 14 residues. CDR3 bases: TGTGCCAGCAGTGGTAGACTAGGGGCTTACGAGCAGTACTTC. Translating it yields CASSGRLGAYEQYF.

The V gene is TRBV5-1, the J gene TRBJ2-1, with D tentatively TRBD2 (5 bases). V lost 0 bases, J lost 0 bases, and 7 bases lay in between. The germline CDR1 and CDR2 sequences are SGHRS and YFSETQ. The CDR3 runs to 15 residues. DNA of the CDR3: TGCGCCAGCAGCTTGGGAGGGAACTCCTACAATGAGCAGTTCTTC. Protein: CASSLGGNSYNEQFF.

The chain employs TRBV27 and TRBJ2-5; possibly TRBD1 for D (6 bases). V lost 2 bases to trimming and J lost 0 bases, with 10 bases between them. The CDR3 length is 15 residues. Germline loops: CDR1 MNHEY, CDR2 SMNVEV (reference sequence). DNA for the CDR3: TGTGCCAGCAGTTTACACCGGGACAACCAAGAGACCCAGTACTTC. Its translation: CASSLHRDNQETQYF.

This clone was counted a single time. The chain uses TRBV25-1 and TRBJ2-1; 13 nucleotides match TRBD2. The CDR3 contains 15 residues. V was pared by 8 bases and J by 9 bases, with 10 bases of the junction left unmatched. The germline gives CDR1 MGHDK, CDR2 SYGVNS. The CDR3 coding sequence is TGTGCCAGCTGGGGCAGGACTAGCGGGAGTGTTGAGCAGTTCTTC. Translated: CASWGRTSGSVEQFF.

The J gene is TRBJ1-5, the V gene TRBV28; 9 bases are shared with TRBD1. CDR1 and CDR2 from the germline V gene are MDHEN and SYDVKM. Germline trimming cut 5 bases from V and 5 bases from J; bases unmatched to any gene: 4. The CDR3 totals 14 residues. Here the CDR3 reads CASSSRQGDQPQHF. The CDR3 region has the DNA TGTGCCAGCAGTAGCCGACAGGGGGATCAGCCCCAGCATTTT.

V usage is TRBV2 and J usage is TRBJ2-7, with D maybe TRBD2 (6 bases). V lost 2 bases, J lost 8 bases, and 13 bases lay in between. The CDR3 is made up of 13 amino acids. Looked up from germline, CDR1 is SNHLY and CDR2 is FYNNEI. The CDR3: CASSELDYGKQYF. As DNA, the CDR3 is TGTGCCAGCAGTGAATTGGACTATGGAAAGCAGTACTTC. The variable domain in full, completed from reference TRBV2 and TRBJ2-7, reads EPEVTQTPSHQVTQMGQEVILRCVPISNHLYFYWYRQILGQKVEFLVSFYNNEISEKSEIFDDQFSVERPDGSNFTLKIRSTKLEDSAMYFCASSELDYGKQYFGPGTRLTVT.